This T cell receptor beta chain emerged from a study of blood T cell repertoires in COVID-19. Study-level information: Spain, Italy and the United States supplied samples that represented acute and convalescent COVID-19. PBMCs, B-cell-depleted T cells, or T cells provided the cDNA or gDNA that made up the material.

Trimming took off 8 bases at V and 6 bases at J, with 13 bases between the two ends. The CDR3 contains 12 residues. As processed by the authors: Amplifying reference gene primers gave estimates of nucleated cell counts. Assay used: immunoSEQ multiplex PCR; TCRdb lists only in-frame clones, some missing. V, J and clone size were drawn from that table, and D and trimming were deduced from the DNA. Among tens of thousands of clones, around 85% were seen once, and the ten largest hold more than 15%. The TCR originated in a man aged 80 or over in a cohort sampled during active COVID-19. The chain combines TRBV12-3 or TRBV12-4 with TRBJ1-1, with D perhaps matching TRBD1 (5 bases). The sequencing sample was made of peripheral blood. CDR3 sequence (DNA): TGTGCCAGCTGCTTACAGGTTGCTGAAGCTTTCTTT. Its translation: CASCLQVAEAFF.